The present TCR beta chain was sequenced within a study of shared clonotypes between healthy human individuals. At the level of the study: Donors, aged 18 to 49, were a couple of women and three men.

CDR1 is SEHNR and CDR2 is FQNEAQ in the germline V gene (reference sequence). Trimming took 0 bases from V and 4 from J; bases not matched to a gene: 7. The CDR3 is made up of 16 amino acids. In the source study's methods: With immunoSEQ giving junction-only sequences and no quality scores, filtering differed. Profiled with immunoSEQ multiplex PCR; TCRdb holds only in-frame clones, not every one. The V and J calls and clone size are taken from that table; D and trimming were inferred from the DNA. The sample carries 2,500,000 or so clones, 80% to 95% recorded once. The sequencing sample was made of naive CD4+ T cells from PBMCs. Regarding subset: CD45RA+ positively selected. The rearrangement joins TRBV7-9 to TRBJ2-3; 7 bases are a match to TRBD2. The receptor's source is a man younger than 30 in good health. Some clones in this sample may be carry-over from other donors' samples. CDR3 nucleotide sequence: TGTGCCAGCAGCTTAGCGGCGGGAGTAGGGTCAGATACGCAGTATTTT. This encodes CASSLAAGVGSDTQYF.